The clone carrying this T cell receptor (beta chain) was seen only once. Its specificity is unknown. TCRdb keeps only in-frame clones here, not all; method: immunoSEQ multiplex PCR. The top ten clones hold less than 50% of a sample with 6,000 or so clones, 65% to 75% of them seen once. This entry comes from a study of CD8 T cell repertoires and HIV-1 epitope variants. Study details: Each of Twenty-five Gag and Nef epitope peptides stimulated a separate culture. Controls were a CMV, EBV and flu pool, Ebola AY9, and no peptide. Cultures ran less than 12 days, with IL-2, IL-7 and IL-15 added on days 3 and 7.

Looked up from germline, CDR1 is SGHVS and CDR2 is FQNEAQ. V shed 1 base and J shed 6 bases, with 16 bases lying between them. This CDR3 contains 16 residues. Sequenced material: cultured CD8+ T cells derived from PBMCs. The clonotype comes from a male donor with HIV. This sequence joins TRBV7-8 and TRBJ2-1; D call uncertain. For the CDR3, the DNA is TGTGCCAGCAGCTTAGAGGCGGTAGAATATAGCAATGAGCAGTTCTTC. Encoded protein: CASSLEAVEYSNEQFF.